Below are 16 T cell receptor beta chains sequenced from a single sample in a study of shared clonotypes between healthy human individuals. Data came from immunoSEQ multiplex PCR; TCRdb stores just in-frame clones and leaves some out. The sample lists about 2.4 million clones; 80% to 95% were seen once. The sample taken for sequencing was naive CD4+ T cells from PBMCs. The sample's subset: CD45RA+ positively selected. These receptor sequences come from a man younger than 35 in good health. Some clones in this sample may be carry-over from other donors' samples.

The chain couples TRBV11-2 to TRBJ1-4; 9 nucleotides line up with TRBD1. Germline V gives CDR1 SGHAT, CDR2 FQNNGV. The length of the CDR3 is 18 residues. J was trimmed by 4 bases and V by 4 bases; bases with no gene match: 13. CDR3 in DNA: TGTGCCAGCAGCTCACCGCTTGATCCGGGACAGGGTAATGAAAAACTGTTTTTT. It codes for CASSSPLDPGQGNEKLFF.

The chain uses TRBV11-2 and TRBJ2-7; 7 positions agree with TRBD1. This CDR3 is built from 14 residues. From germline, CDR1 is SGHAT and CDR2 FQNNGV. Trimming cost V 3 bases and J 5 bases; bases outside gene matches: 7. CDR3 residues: CASSFGTEGHEQYF. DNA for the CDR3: TGTGCCAGCAGCTTCGGGACAGAAGGACACGAGCAGTACTTC.

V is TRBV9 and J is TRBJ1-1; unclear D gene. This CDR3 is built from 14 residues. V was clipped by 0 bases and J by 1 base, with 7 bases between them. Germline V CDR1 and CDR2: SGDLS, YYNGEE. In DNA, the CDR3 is TGTGCCAGCAGCGTAGACGCGGGGAACACTGAAGCTTTCTTT. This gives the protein CASSVDAGNTEAFF.

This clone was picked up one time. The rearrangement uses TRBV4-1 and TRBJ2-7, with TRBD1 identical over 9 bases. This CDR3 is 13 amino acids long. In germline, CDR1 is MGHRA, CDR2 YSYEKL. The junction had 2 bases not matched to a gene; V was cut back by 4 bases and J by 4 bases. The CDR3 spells CASSRDRDYEQYF. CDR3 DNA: TGCGCCAGCAGCCGGGACAGGGATTACGAGCAGTACTTC.

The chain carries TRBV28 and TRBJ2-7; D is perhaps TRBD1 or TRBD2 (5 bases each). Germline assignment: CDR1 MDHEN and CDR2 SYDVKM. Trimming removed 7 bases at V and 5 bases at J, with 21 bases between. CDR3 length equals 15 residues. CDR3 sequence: CASKVSGLASHEQYF. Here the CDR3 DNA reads TGTGCCAGCAAAGTGTCGGGGCTAGCTAGCCACGAGCAGTACTTC.

The CDR3 DNA follows: TGTGCCAGCAGTTTTGGGCCTAACTATGGCTACACCTTC. This codes for CASSFGPNYGYTF. This chain connects TRBV28 to TRBJ1-2; no clear D. Trimming stripped 3 bases from V and 0 bases from J, with 5 bases between. Germline V gives CDR1 MDHEN, CDR2 SYDVKM. CDR3 length: 13 residues.

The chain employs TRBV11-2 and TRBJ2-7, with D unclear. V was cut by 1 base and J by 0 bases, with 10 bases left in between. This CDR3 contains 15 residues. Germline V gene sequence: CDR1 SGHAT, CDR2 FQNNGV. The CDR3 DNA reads TGTGCCAGCAGCTTAGGTCCTCTGATCTCCTACGAGCAGTACTTC. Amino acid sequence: CASSLGPLISYEQYF.

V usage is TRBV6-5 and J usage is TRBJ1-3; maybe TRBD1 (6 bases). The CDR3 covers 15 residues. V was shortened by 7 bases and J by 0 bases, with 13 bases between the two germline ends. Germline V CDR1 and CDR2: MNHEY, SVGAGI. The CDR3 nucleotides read TGTGCCAGCAAGATGGACAGCAACTCTGGAAACACCATATATTTT. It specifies CASKMDSNSGNTIYF.

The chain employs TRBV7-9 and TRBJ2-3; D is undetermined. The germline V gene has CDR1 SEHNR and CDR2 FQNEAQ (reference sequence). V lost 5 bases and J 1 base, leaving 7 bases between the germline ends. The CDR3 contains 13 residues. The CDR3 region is CASSPKGTDTQYF. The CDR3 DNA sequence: TGTGCCAGCAGCCCTAAGGGCACAGATACGCAGTATTTT. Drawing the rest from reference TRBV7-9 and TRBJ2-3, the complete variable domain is DTGVSQNPRHKITKRGQNVTFRCDPISEHNRLYWYRQTLGQGPEFLTYFQNEAQLEKSRLLSDRFSAERPKGSFSTLEIQRTEQGDSAMYLCASSPKGTDTQYFGPGTRLTVL.

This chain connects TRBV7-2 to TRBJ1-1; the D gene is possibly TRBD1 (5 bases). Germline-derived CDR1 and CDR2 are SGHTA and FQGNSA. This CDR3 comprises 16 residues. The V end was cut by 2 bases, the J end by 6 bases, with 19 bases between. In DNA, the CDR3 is TGTGCCAGCAGCTTAATAGAGGCAGGGAGGTTAGCTGAAGCTTTCTTT. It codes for CASSLIEAGRLAEAFF. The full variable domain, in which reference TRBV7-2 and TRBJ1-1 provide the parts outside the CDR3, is GAGVSQSPSNKVTEKGKDVELRCDPISGHTALYWYRQSLGQGLEFLIYFQGNSAPDKSGLPSDRFSAERTGGSVSTLTIQRTQQEDSAVYLCASSLIEAGRLAEAFFGQGTRLTVV.

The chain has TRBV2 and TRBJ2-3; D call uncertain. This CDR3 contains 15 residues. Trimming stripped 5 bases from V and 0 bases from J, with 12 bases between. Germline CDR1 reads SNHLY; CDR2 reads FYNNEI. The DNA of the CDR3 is TGTGCCAGCAGTTCCCCGGGTGGGAGCACAGATACGCAGTATTTT. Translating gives CASSSPGGSTDTQYF.

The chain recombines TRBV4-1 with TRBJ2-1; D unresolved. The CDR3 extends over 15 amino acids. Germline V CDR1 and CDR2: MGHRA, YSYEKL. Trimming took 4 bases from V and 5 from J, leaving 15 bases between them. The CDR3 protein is CASSRIERIHNEQFF. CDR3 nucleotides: TGCGCCAGCAGCCGAATCGAAAGGATCCACAATGAGCAGTTCTTC.

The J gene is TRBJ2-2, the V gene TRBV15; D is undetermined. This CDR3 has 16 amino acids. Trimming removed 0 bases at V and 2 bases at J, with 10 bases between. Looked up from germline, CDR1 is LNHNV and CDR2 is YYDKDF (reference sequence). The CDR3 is CATSRDPGPNTGELFF. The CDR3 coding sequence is TGTGCCACCAGCAGAGACCCTGGCCCAAACACCGGGGAGCTGTTTTTT.

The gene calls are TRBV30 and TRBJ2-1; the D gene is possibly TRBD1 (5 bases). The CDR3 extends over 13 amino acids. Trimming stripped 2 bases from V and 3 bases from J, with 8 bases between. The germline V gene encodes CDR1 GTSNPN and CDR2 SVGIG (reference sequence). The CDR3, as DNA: TGTGCCTGGAGTTGGGGCAGCTACAATGAGCAGTTCTTC. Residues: CAWSWGSYNEQFF.

The CDR3 DNA is TGTGCCAGTAGTTTAGTGGCTAGCGAGGGCGGGGAGCTGTTTTTT. It encodes CASSLVASEGGELFF. The rearrangement uses TRBV19 and TRBJ2-2; D might be TRBD2 (6 bases). Trimming removed 5 bases from V and 7 bases from J, with 17 bases in between. The CDR3 extends over 15 amino acids. CDR1 and CDR2 (germline): LNHDA, SQIVND (reference sequence).

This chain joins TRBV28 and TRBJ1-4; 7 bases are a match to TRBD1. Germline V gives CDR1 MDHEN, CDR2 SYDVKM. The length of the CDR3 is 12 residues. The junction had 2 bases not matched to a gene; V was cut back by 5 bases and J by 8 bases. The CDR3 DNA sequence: TGTGCCAGCAGTACAGGGGAAGAAAAACTGTTTTTT. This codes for CASSTGEEKLFF.